This T cell receptor beta chain was sequenced in a study of tumor T cells in aggressive B-cell lymphoma. The protocol was immunoSEQ multiplex PCR, while the TCRdb copy is restricted to in-frame clones and leaves out a portion. Of about 10,000 clones in the sample, 65% to 90% were seen once. This TCR came from an adult with diffuse large B cell lymphoma. Sequenced sample: tumor tissue.

As DNA, the CDR3 is TGCGCCAGCAGCTTGGCCGCAGGGGGCAATCAGCCCCAGCATTTT. Amino acids: CASSLAAGGNQPQHF. The rearrangement uses TRBV5-1 and TRBJ1-5; the D gene is possibly TRBD1 (6 bases). V gave up 0 bases and J gave up 2 bases, with 9 bases separating them. The CDR3 spans 15 residues. From germline, CDR1 is SGHRS and CDR2 YFSETQ.